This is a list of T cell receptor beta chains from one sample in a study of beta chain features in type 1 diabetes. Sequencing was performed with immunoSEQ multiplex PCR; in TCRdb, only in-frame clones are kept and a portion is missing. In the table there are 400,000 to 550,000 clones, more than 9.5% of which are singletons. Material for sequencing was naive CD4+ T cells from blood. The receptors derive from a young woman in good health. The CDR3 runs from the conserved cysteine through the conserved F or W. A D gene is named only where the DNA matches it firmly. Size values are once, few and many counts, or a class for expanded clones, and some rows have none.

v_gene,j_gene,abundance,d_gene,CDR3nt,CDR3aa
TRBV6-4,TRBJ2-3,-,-,TGTGCCAGCAGTGTTTGTAGCGGCCTCAGGGTACGGGATACGCAGTATTTT,CASSVCSGLRVRDTQYF
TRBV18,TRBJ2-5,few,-,TGTGCCAGCGGACCCATGAGGGAGACCCAGTACTTC,CASGPMRETQYF
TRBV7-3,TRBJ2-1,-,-,TGTGCCAGCAGCTTAACTCCATTTCGGAGGGGCTACAATGAGCAGTTCTTC,CASSLTPFRRGYNEQFF
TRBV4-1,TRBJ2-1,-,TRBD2,TGCGCCAGCAGCCAAGAAAGGACTAGTCGTGTTCTAAATGAGCAGTTCTTC,CASSQERTSRVLNEQFF
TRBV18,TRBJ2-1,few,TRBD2,TGTGCCAGCTCACCACCGCCTAGCGGGAGAGGTGAGCAGTTCTTC,CASSPPPSGRGEQFF
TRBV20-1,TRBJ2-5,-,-,TGCAGTGCTGGCATACGGGAGACCCAGTACTTC,CSAGIRETQYF
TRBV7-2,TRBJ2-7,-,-,TGTGCCAGCACGACCAGAGCGTTCGGGAACTACGAGCAGTACTTC,CASTTRAFGNYEQYF
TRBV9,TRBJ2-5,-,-,TGTGCCAGCAGCGTAGGGGGACTGCCCGGAGAGACCCAGTACTTC,CASSVGGLPGETQYF
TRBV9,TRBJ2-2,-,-,TGTGCCAGCGGAGCGTTGCCTAACACCGGGGAGCTGTTTTTT,CASGALPNTGELFF
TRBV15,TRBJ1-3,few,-,TGTGCCACCAGCAGAGCATCAGGGCTTGGAAACACCATATATTTT,CATSRASGLGNTIYF
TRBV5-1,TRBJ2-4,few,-,TGCGCCAGCAGCCCCACAGGAGGTTGGGACATTCAGTACTTC,CASSPTGGWDIQYF
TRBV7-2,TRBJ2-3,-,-,TGTGCCAGCAGCTTAGATTCCCCTCCAGATACGCAGTATTTT,CASSLDSPPDTQYF
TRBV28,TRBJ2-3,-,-,TGTGCCAGCAGTTTAGGACAGACCCTGGATACGCAGTATTTT,CASSLGQTLDTQYF
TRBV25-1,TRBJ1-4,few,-,TGTGCCAGCAGCCCCCCGACTCGACCCCTCTTGAACCAAAAACTGTTTTTT,CASSPPTRPLLNQKLFF
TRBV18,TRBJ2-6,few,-,TGTGCCAGCTCAAGTGGGGGGGCCAACGTCCTGACTTTC,CASSSGGANVLTF
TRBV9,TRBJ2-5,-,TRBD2,TGTGCCAGCAGCGTAAAAGCGGGGTCGTACCAAGAGACCCAGTACTTC,CASSVKAGSYQETQYF
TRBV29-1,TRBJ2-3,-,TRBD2,TGCAGCGATTCGGGACTAGCGGGCCAGTATTTT,CSDSGLAGQYF
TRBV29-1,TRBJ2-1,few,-,TGCAGCGTGGGGGGCGGGACTCGGGGTCCCTGGAATGCTGAGCAGTTCTTC,CSVGGGTRGPWNAEQFF
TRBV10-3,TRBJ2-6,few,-,TGTGCCACCAGGAGTTCAGAGACGGGGGCCAACGTCCTGACTTTC,CATRSSETGANVLTF
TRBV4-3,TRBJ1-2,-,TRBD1,TGCGCCAGCAGCCGGACTACAGGGGGCCTCGTCTATGGCTACACCTTC,CASSRTTGGLVYGYTF
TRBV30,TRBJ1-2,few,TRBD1,TGTGCCTGGAGTACAGGGGTACAAAACTATGGCTACACCTTC,CAWSTGVQNYGYTF
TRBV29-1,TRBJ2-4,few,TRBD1,TGCAGCGTTGTCGGACAGGGGGTAGCCAAAAACATTCAGTACTTC,CSVVGQGVAKNIQYF
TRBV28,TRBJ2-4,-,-,TGTGCCAGCAGTTTACTCGACCTAAAGGACTTAGCCAAAAACATTCAGTACTTC,CASSLLDLKDLAKNIQYF
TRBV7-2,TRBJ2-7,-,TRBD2,TGTGCCAGCAGCTTAACCGCTGGCGGGAGAATCTACGAGCAGTACTTC,CASSLTAGGRIYEQYF
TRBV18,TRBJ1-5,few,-,TGTGCCAGCTCACCACCCGGGGTGGATCAGCCCCAGCATTTT,CASSPPGVDQPQHF
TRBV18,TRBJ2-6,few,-,TGTGCCAGCATACGCGAACCAGGGGCATCTGGGGCCAACGTCCTGACTTTC,CASIREPGASGANVLTF
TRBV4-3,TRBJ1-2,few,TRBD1,TGCGCCAGCAGCCAAGCCCAAGGACAGGGCTATGGCTACACCTTC,CASSQAQGQGYGYTF
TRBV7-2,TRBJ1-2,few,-,TGTGCCAGCAGCTTGGGCCCTAACGACTATGGCTACACCTTC,CASSLGPNDYGYTF
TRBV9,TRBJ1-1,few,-,TGTGCCAGCAGCGTAGCTCTAGGGGGTGGTGACACTGAAGCTTTCTTT,CASSVALGGGDTEAFF
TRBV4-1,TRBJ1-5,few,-,TGCGCCAGCAGCCAAGGTCCCCCAGGGTACCATCAGCCCCAGCATTTT,CASSQGPPGYHQPQHF
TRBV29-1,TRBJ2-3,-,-,TGCAGCGTCGGGATTGTGGGTTACGGGGCTTTTACAGATACGCAGTATTTT,CSVGIVGYGAFTDTQYF
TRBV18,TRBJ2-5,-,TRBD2,TGTGCCAGCTCACCACCAAAATTAGCGGGCCGGGAGACCCAGTACTTC,CASSPPKLAGRETQYF
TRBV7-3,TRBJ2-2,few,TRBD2,TGTGCCAGCAGCTTCCCCGGGGGGTCGAACACCGGGGAGCTGTTTTTT,CASSFPGGSNTGELFF
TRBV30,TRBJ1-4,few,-,TGTGCCTGGAGTGTATCTGTGCCGGCTAATGAAAAACTGTTTTTT,CAWSVSVPANEKLFF
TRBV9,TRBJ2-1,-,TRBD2,TGTGCCAGCAGCGTAGTTGGGACTAGCGGGAGTGGGGAGCAGTTCTTC,CASSVVGTSGSGEQFF
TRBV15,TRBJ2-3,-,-,TGTGCCACCAGGCCACCGGGGGCGAGCACAGATACGCAGTATTTT,CATRPPGASTDTQYF
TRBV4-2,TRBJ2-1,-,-,TGTGCCAGCAGGGGGAGTGGAAACAATGAGCAGTTCTTC,CASRGSGNNEQFF
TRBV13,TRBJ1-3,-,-,TGTGCCAGCAGCATAAGGAACTCTGGAAACACCATATATTTT,CASSIRNSGNTIYF